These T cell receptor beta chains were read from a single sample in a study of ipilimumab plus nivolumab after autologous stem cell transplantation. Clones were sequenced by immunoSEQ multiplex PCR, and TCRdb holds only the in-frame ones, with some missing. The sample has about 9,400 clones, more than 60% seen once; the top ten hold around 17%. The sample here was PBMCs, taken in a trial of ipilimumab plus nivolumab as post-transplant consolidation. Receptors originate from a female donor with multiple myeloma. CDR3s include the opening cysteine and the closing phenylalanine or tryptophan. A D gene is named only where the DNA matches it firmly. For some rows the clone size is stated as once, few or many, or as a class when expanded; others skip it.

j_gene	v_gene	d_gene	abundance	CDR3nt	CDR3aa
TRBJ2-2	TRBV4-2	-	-	TGTGCCAGCAGCCCACATAACACCGGGGAGCTGTTTTTT	CASSPHNTGELFF
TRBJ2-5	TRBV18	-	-	TGTGCCAGCTCACCAGGTCACCAAGAGACCCAGTACTTC	CASSPGHQETQYF
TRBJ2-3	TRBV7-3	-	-	TGTGCCAGCAGCTTATACGGGGGGCGGGACACAGATACGCAGTATTTT	CASSLYGGRDTDTQYF
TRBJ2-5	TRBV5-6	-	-	TGTGCCAGCAGCTTGGGGGGGCAGGGTAAGACCCAGTACTTC	CASSLGGQGKTQYF
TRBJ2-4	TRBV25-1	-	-	TGTGCCAGCAGTGAGTTAGGACAGCTAGCCAAAAACATTCAGTACTTC	CASSELGQLAKNIQYF
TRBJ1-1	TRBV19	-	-	TGTGCCAGTAGTATAGACAGTATGAACACTGAAGCTTTCTTT	CASSIDSMNTEAFF
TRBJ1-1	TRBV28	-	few	TGTGCCAGCATCCCACATTCGGGAGGAAACCGTGAAGCTTTCTTT	CASIPHSGGNREAFF
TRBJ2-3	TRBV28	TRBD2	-	TGTGCCAGCAGTATCCAAGCGGGAGGTCTGGATACGCAGTATTTT	CASSIQAGGLDTQYF
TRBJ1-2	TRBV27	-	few	TGTGCCAGCAGTCTACCGGCAGGGGTGCTCACCTTC	CASSLPAGVLTF
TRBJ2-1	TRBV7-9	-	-	TGTGCCAGCAGCTTAGCCTGGAATGAGCAGTTCTTC	CASSLAWNEQFF
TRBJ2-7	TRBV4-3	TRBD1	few	TGCGCCAGCAGCCTCCAACGGGACAGGGGGTACGAGCAGTACTTC	CASSLQRDRGYEQYF
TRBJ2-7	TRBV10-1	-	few	TGCGCCAGCAGCGACTACACCTACGAGCAGTACTTC	CASSDYTYEQYF
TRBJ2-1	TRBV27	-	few	TGTGCCAGCAGTTTACCAGCGGGTGAGCAGTTCTTC	CASSLPAGEQFF
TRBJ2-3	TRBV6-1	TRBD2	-	TGTGCCAGCAGAGAAGCGGGGGGGAGCACAGATACGCAGTATTTT	CASREAGGSTDTQYF
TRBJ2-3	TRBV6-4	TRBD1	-	TGTGCCAGCAGTGAACTGGGACAGCTCACAGATACGCAGTATTTT	CASSELGQLTDTQYF
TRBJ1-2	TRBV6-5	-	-	TGTGCCAGCAGTTACTTTCCGGACGGAAACTATGGCTACACCTTC	CASSYFPDGNYGYTF
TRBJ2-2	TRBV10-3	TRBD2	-	TGTGCCATTCCGTCCGGACTAGCTCCGAACACCGGGGAGCTGTTTTTT	CAIPSGLAPNTGELFF
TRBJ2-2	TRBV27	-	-	TGTGCCAGCAGTGTGCCGAGCGGGGAGCTGTTTTTT	CASSVPSGELFF
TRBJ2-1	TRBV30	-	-	TGTGCCTGGAGTCGTCCGGGCCTTAACTCCTACAATGAGCAGTTCTTC	CAWSRPGLNSYNEQFF
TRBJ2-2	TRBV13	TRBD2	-	TGTGCCAGCAGGCAAGCGGGAAGGACCGGGGAGCTGTTTTTT	CASRQAGRTGELFF
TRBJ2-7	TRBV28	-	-	TGTGCCAGCACCCGGCCGGGCAAATCCTACGAGCAGTACTTC	CASTRPGKSYEQYF
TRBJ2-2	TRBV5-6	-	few	TGTGCCAGCAGCTTGGTTGGGGGCTCGGTCGGGGAGCTGTTTTTT	CASSLVGGSVGELFF
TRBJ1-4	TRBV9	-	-	TGTGCCAGCAGCGTAGGTGGAGGGGTTGCTAATGAAAAACTGTTTTTT	CASSVGGGVANEKLFF
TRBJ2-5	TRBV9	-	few	TGTGCCAGCAGCGTAGAGGTCAACGGCTGGGAGACCCAGTACTTC	CASSVEVNGWETQYF
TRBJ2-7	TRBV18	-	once	TGTGCCAGCTCACCGGGAGTCTACGAGCAGTACTTC	CASSPGVYEQYF
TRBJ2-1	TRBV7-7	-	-	TGTGCTAGCAGCTTAATCCGGGACGGTCAAAGTGAGCAGTTCTTC	CASSLIRDGQSEQFF
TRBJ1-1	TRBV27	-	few	TGTGCCAGCAGTATAAGGACGGCGAACACTGAAGCTTTCTTT	CASSIRTANTEAFF
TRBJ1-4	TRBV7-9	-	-	TGTGCCAGCAGCGCCATAAATGAAAAACTGTTTTTT	CASSAINEKLFF
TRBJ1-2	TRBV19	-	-	TGTGCCAGTAGCCGAAACCGGGACCGAACTTATGGCTACACCTTC	CASSRNRDRTYGYTF
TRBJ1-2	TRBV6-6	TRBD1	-	TGTGCCAGCAGAGATGGGACAGGGGGTGACTACACCTTC	CASRDGTGGDYTF
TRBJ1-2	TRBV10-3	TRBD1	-	TGTGCCATCAGTGATCTGACAGGGGAGATCTATGGCTACACCTTC	CAISDLTGEIYGYTF
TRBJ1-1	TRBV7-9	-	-	TGTGCCAGCAGCTTAAGTTCTTCGCAGGGGTCGAACACTGAAGCTTTCTTT	CASSLSSSQGSNTEAFF
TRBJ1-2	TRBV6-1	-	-	TGTGCCAGCAGTGACAGGGTTGCTAACTATGGCTACACCTTC	CASSDRVANYGYTF
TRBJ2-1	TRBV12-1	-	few	TGTGCCAGGCGGGGGTTTTCTAGGACCCAAAGCAATGAGCAGTTCTTC	CARRGFSRTQSNEQFF
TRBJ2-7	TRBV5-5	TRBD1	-	TGTGCCAGCAGCACTGGACAGGGGACCTACGAGCAGTACTTC	CASSTGQGTYEQYF
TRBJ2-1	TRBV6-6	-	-	TGTGCCAGCAGTTACTCAACAGGTACTGAGCAGTTCTTC	CASSYSTGTEQFF
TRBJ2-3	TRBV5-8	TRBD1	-	TGTGCCAGCGGACAACGACAGGGGGAAGATACGCAGTATTTT	CASGQRQGEDTQYF
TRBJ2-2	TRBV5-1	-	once	TGCGCCAGCAGCTTGGGACTAAACACCGGGGAGCTGTTTTTT	CASSLGLNTGELFF
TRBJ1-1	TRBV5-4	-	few	TGTGCCAGCAGCTTGCATCGAGTACCCTCTGAAGCTTTCTTT	CASSLHRVPSEAFF
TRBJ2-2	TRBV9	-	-	TGTGCCAGCAGCGTAGTCGGGCAGACCGGGGAGCTGTTTTTT	CASSVVGQTGELFF
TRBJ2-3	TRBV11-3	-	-	TGTGCCAGCAGCTCTATGGGGGGCCCCACAGATACGCAGTATTTT	CASSSMGGPTDTQYF
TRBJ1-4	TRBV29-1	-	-	TGCAGCGTTGAAGATCGGACGGCGGAAAAACTGTTTTTT	CSVEDRTAEKLFF
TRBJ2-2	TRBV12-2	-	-	TGTGCCAGCGGCGGGAAGAGGACAGGGGACACCGGGGAGCTGTTTTTT	CASGGKRTGDTGELFF
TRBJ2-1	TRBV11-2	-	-	TGTGCCAGCAAACCGCGCGGGGGCCCTAATGAGCAGTTCTTC	CASKPRGGPNEQFF
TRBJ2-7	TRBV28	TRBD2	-	TGTGCCAGCAGACTGGCACTAGCGGGAGGGCGCGAGCAGTACTTC	CASRLALAGGREQYF
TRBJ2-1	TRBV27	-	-	TGTGCCAGCAGTCCGGGACTGCTATACAATGAGCAGTTCTTC	CASSPGLLYNEQFF
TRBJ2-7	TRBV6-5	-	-	TGTGCCAGCAGTGAAGCGAACTACGAGCAGTACTTC	CASSEANYEQYF
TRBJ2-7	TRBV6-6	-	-	TGTGCCAGCAGAGCCATCTCGGGGGAGACCTACGAGCAGTACTTC	CASRAISGETYEQYF
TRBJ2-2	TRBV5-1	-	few	TGCGCCAGCAGCTTGGACCGTTTAGGGGAGCTGTTTTTT	CASSLDRLGELFF
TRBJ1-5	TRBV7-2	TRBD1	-	TGTGCCAGCAGTCCCGGGACAGCCAATCAGCCCCAGCATTTT	CASSPGTANQPQHF
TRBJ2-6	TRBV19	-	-	TGTGCCAGTAGTAACAGGGCTGGGGCCAACGTCCTGACTTTC	CASSNRAGANVLTF
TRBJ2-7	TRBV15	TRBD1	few	TGTGCCACCAGCAGAGACAGGGGGATCGTCTACGAGCAGTACTTC	CATSRDRGIVYEQYF
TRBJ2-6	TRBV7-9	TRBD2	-	TGTGCCAGCAGCTCGGGGGGGCTCTCTGGGGCCAACGTCCTGACTTTC	CASSSGGLSGANVLTF
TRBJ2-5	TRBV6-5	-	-	TGTGCCAGCACCTCAGCATCCGGGACCCAAGAGACCCAGTACTTC	CASTSASGTQETQYF
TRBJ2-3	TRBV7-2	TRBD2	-	TGTGCCAGCAGCCTAACTCGCACCCTAGCGGGAGTCTCAGATACGCAGTATTTT	CASSLTRTLAGVSDTQYF
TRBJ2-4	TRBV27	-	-	TGTGCCAGCAGTTTGCAGCACCAAAACATTCAGTACTTC	CASSLQHQNIQYF
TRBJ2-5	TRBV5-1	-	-	TGCGCCAGCAGCTTGGTGTGGCGGGAAATCGGGGAGACCCAGTACTTC	CASSLVWREIGETQYF
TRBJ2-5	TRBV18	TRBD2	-	TGTGCCAGCTCACCACGACTAACAACTAGCGGGGAGACCCAGTACTTC	CASSPRLTTSGETQYF
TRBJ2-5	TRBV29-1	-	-	TGCAGCGTTTTAAATATCCTCCGGGAGACCCAGTACTTC	CSVLNILRETQYF